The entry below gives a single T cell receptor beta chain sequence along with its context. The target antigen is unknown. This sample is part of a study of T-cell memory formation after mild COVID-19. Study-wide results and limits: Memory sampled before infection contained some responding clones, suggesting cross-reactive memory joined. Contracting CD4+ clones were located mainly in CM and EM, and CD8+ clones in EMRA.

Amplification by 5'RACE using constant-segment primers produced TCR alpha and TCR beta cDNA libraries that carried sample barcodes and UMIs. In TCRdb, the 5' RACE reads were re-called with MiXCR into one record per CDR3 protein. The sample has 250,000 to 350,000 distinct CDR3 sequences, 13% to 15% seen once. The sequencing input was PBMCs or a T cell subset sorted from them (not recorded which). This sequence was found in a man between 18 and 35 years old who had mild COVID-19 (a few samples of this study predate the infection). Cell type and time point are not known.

As DNA, the CDR3 is TGTGCCAGCAGCGCATGGGACTCTGGGGCCAACGTCCTGACTTTC. Translation: CASSAWDSGANVLTF. V usage is TRBV11-2 and J usage is TRBJ2-6, with D hard to call. Per germline, CDR1 SGHAT and CDR2 FQNNGV. V lost 5 bases, J lost 0 bases, and 8 bases lay in between. There are 15 residues in the CDR3.